This entry features one T cell receptor (beta chain) sequence. Its antigen is undetermined. This sample stems from a study of cytomegalovirus exposure and HLA in healthy donors. Overall study results and limits: No immune exposure information besides CMV serostatus was available. In vitro, three CMV-associated chains proved specific for CMV antigens.

This PCR relied on a set of 60 Vbeta primers and 13 Jbeta primers. The table came from immunoSEQ multiplex PCR; TCRdb's copy has only in-frame clones and leaves some out. Found here are some 110,000 clones, around 74% of them singletons; the top ten hold about 4%. Germline V gene lookup returns CDR1 SGDLS and CDR2 YYNGEE. There are 15 residues in the CDR3. Trimming took 3 bases from V and 6 from J, leaving 13 bases between them. The chain joins TRBV9 to TRBJ1-6; no reliable D call. The TCR originated in a woman aged 45-59 years in good health and CMV-seropositive. The sequenced material came from PBMCs. In nucleotides, the CDR3 is TGTGCCAGCAGCGACGACACGGCCGCTAATTCACCCCTCCACTTT. Amino acid sequence: CASSDDTAANSPLHF.